The 5 T cell receptor beta chains presented below share a single source sample, sequenced in a study of identical twins. TCRdb ran MiXCR on the 5' RACE reads and lists one entry per CDR3 protein. The sample has roughly 1,500,000 distinct CDR3 sequences, roughly a third seen once; the top ten hold 0.27%. The sequenced sample was cord blood. These receptors were taken from a newborn girl in good health.

This clonotype occurred a few times. This CDR3 is CASSIGTVNEKLFF. The CDR3, as DNA: TGTGCCAGCAGCATCGGGACGGTAAATGAAAAACTGTTTTTT. The rearrangement links TRBV7-2 to TRBJ1-4, with a possible D match to TRBD1 (5 bases). Germline V gene lookup returns CDR1 SGHTA and CDR2 FQGNSA. The length of the CDR3 is 14 residues. V was clipped by 5 bases and J by 5 bases, with 12 bases between them.

This chain joins TRBV10-3 and TRBJ1-5, with D perhaps matching TRBD1 (5 bases). V lost 5 bases to trimming and J lost 1 base, with 12 bases between them. CDR1 is ENHRY, CDR2 SYGVKD, per germline. The CDR3 covers 15 residues. In nucleotides, the CDR3 is TGTGCCATCAGTCACGGGGGGGGAAGCAATCAGCCCCAGCATTTT. This sequence encodes CAISHGGGSNQPQHF.

The chain has TRBV5-1 and TRBJ2-7, with D possibly TRBD1 on 5 matching bases. Deletions cut 4 bases from V and 1 base from J, with 15 bases between. This CDR3 has 15 amino acids. Per germline, CDR1 SGHRS and CDR2 YFSETQ. The CDR3 region is CASSVFFSGSYEQYF. CDR3 nucleotide sequence: TGCGCCAGCAGCGTCTTCTTCTCAGGGTCCTACGAGCAGTACTTC.

The sample holds many counts of this clonotype. The J gene is TRBJ2-7, the V gene TRBV2, with D possibly called TRBD1 or TRBD2 (5 bases each). Germline V gene sequence: CDR1 SNHLY, CDR2 FYNNEI. V was clipped by 7 bases and J by 4 bases, with 17 bases between them. CDR3 length equals 14 residues. Here the CDR3 DNA reads TGTGCCAGCACCTTATTGAGGGGTTCGTACGAGCAGTACTTC. This encodes CASTLLRGSYEQYF. The full variable domain, rest sourced from reference TRBV2 and TRBJ2-7, is EPEVTQTPSHQVTQMGQEVILRCVPISNHLYFYWYRQILGQKVEFLVSFYNNEISEKSEIFDDQFSVERPDGSNFTLKIRSTKLEDSAMYFCASTLLRGSYEQYFGPGTRLTVT.

This clonotype was seen only a few times. The chain uses TRBV11-2 and TRBJ2-7; D is unresolved. Germline-derived CDR1 and CDR2 are SGHAT and FQNNGV. This CDR3 comprises 14 residues. Trimming shortened V by 5 bases and J by 2 bases, and 13 bases separated the two germline ends. CDR3 bases: TGTGCCAGCAGCGACGACTGGGCAACCTACGAGCAGTACTTC. Translation: CASSDDWATYEQYF.